The sequence of this T cell receptor (beta chain) was determined in a study of stem cell transplantation in POMP-related autoinflammatory disease. Overall study context: The study hypothesized thymoproteasome defects skew the TRB repertoire via impaired CD8+ selection. Pre-transplant patients had naive-skewed CD4+ T cells and few CD8+ T cells. Study results and caveats: Across all analyzed T-cell subsets, patients with PRAID tended toward reduced diversity and increased clonality.

Here immunoSEQ multiplex PCR was the method, and the copy in TCRdb shows in-frame clones only, minus some. The sample yields tens of thousands of clones, approximately 90% seen once. This clone was picked up one time. Its antigen remains unknown. PRAID featured prominent immunodeficiency. Germline CDR1 is SGHTS and CDR2 is YDEGEE. V was pared by 2 bases and J by 8 bases, with 2 bases of the junction left unmatched. CDR3 length equals 13 residues. The source of this sequence is a human patient with POMP-related autoinflammation and immune dysregulation (PRAID). Some T cells may have originated in the graft donor. The sample here was CD4+ T cells from PBMCs, taken after stem cell transplantation. The chain couples TRBV5-8 to TRBJ1-4; 8 bases map to TRBD1. The CDR3 sequence is CASSFRGREKLFF. In nucleotides, the CDR3 is TGTGCCAGCAGCTTCAGGGGGCGCGAAAAACTGTTTTTT.